The 19 T cell receptor beta chains presented below share a single source sample, sequenced in a study of sequential checkpoint blockade in melanoma. Specified treatment: randomized to nivolumab then ipilimumab (arm A) or the reverse (arm B). TCRdb's table, derived via immunoSEQ multiplex PCR, lists solely in-frame clones and lacks some. Of roughly 11,000 clones in the sample, about 79% were seen once. Source: CD8+ T cells sorted from blood (inferred from file names), taken from a patient given nivolumab and ipilimumab in sequence. These receptors were obtained from a human donor with melanoma.

The chain links TRBV27 to TRBJ2-7, with D uncertain. Germline CDR1 and CDR2: MNHEY and SMNVEV (reference sequence). This CDR3 has 13 residues. V was shortened by 3 bases and J by 2 bases, with 8 bases between the two germline ends. In DNA, the CDR3 is TGTGCCAGCAGTTTGGCCCTGACCTACGAGCAGTACTTC. The encoded protein is CASSLALTYEQYF.

CDR3 amino acids: CASSSVAGGPSAQYF. The CDR3 DNA follows: TGTGCCAGCAGCTCAGTAGCGGGGGGGCCTTCTGCGCAGTATTTT. V usage is TRBV7-2 and J usage is TRBJ2-3, with 11 positions matching TRBD2. Trimming cost V 4 bases and J 10 bases; bases outside gene matches: 10. Looked up from germline, CDR1 is SGHTA and CDR2 is FQGNSA. The length of the CDR3 is 15 residues. The full variable domain, its missing parts supplied by reference TRBV7-2 and TRBJ2-3, is GAGVSQSPSNKVTEKGKDVELRCDPISGHTALYWYRQSLGQGLEFLIYFQGNSAPDKSGLPSDRFSAERTGGSVSTLTIQRTQQEDSAVYLCASSSVAGGPSAQYFGPGTRLTVL.

A note on this clone: Sequence at one end of the junction differs from germline and may be a read error. This rearrangement joins TRBV7-7 to TRBJ2-1; 13 nucleotides line up with TRBD2. The CDR3 has 16 amino acids. Per germline, CDR1 SSHAT and CDR2 FNYEAQ (reference sequence). CDR3 nucleotides: TGTGCTAGCAGTAGACTAGCGGGGGGCCGGTACAATGAGCAGTTCTTC. Protein: CASSRLAGGRYNEQFF. Full variable domain (missing parts from reference TRBV7-7 and TRBJ2-1): GAGVSQSPRYKVTKRGQDVTLRCDPISSHATLYWYQQALGQGPEFLTYFNYEAQPDKSGLPSDRFSAERPEGSISTLTIQRTEQRDSAMYRCASSRLAGGRYNEQFFGPGTRLTVL.

This rearrangement joins TRBV28 to TRBJ1-1; 10 bases match TRBD1. The V and J ends lost 4 bases and 0 bases, in that order; junction bases with no gene match: 5. From germline, CDR1 is MDHEN and CDR2 SYDVKM. The CDR3 has 16 amino acids. The CDR3 DNA reads TGTGCCAGCAGTTCGCCGGGACAGGGGATGAACACTGAAGCTTTCTTT. The encoded protein is CASSSPGQGMNTEAFF.

In this sample, this clone turned up a few times. The chain links TRBV7-9 to TRBJ1-1, with no clear D. V was clipped by 3 bases and J by 1 base, with 12 bases between them. Germline V gene data show CDR1 as SEHNR and CDR2 as FQNEAQ (reference sequence). CDR3 length: 15 amino acids. CDR3 loop: CASSLAPETNTEAFF. As DNA, the CDR3 is TGTGCCAGCAGCTTGGCCCCGGAGACGAACACTGAAGCTTTCTTT.

The V call is TRBV6-5, the J call TRBJ1-3; unclear D gene. The V end was cut by 0 bases, the J end by 7 bases, with 13 bases between. CDR3 length: 15 residues. Germline V gene data show CDR1 as MNHEY and CDR2 as SVGAGI. CDR3 loop: CASSYSSGWRNTIYF. CDR3 DNA sequence: TGTGCCAGCAGTTACTCGTCGGGGTGGAGGAACACCATATATTTT.

The chain combines TRBV2 with TRBJ2-1, with TRBD2 as a possible D gene (5 bases). V lost 10 bases, J lost 0 bases, and 16 bases lay in between. CDR1 is SNHLY and CDR2 is FYNNEI in the germline V gene. The CDR3 extends over 15 amino acids. CDR3 sequence reads: CATSPMGSSYNEQFF. The CDR3 DNA reads as TGTGCCACCTCACCCATGGGGAGCTCCTACAATGAGCAGTTCTTC.

V usage is TRBV7-2 and J usage is TRBJ2-1; no reliable D call. The V end lost 4 bases, the J end lost 0 bases, and 19 bases lay between the germline ends. The CDR3 loop spans 18 amino acids. The V gene's germline CDR1 is SGHTA and CDR2 FQGNSA. The CDR3 here is CASSYRDWMRSSYNEQFF. The CDR3 DNA reads as TGTGCCAGCAGCTATAGAGACTGGATGAGAAGCTCCTACAATGAGCAGTTCTTC.

This rearrangement joins TRBV7-9 to TRBJ1-2; D remains unclear. V dropped 5 bases and J dropped 0 bases, with 19 bases sitting between them. There are 17 residues in the CDR3. Germline V gives CDR1 SEHNR, CDR2 FQNEAQ (reference sequence). CDR3 coding DNA: TGTGCCAGCAGCCCACCGCGCGGGGTTGAAGCTAACTATGGCTACACCTTC. It is translated as CASSPPRGVEANYGYTF.

This clone was counted a few times. CDR3 amino acids: CAILVGQFNEQFF. Here the CDR3 DNA reads TGCGCCATCCTCGTGGGACAGTTCAATGAGCAGTTCTTC. V and J are TRBV23-1 and TRBJ2-1, with 7 bases aligning to TRBD1. TRBV23-1 is recorded as an ORF, its role being uncertain. The trim removed 10 bases at V and 6 bases at J, leaving 9 bases unmatched. The CDR3 is 13 amino acids.

The chain links TRBV5-4 to TRBJ2-7; D is unclear. V lost 1 base to trimming and J lost 6 bases, with 14 bases between them. Per the germline V gene, CDR1 is SGHNT and CDR2 is YYREEE (reference sequence). The CDR3 runs to 14 residues. The chain's CDR3 is CASSLSYRTGEQYF. The CDR3 nucleotides read TGTGCCAGCAGCTTGTCTTACCGAACGGGCGAGCAGTACTTC.

J is TRBJ1-2 and V is TRBV5-4; 8 bases line up with TRBD1. The V gene's germline CDR1 is SGHNT and CDR2 YYREEE (reference sequence). Trimming cost V 4 bases and J 4 bases; bases outside gene matches: 6. The CDR3 has 14 residues. The CDR3 loop reads CASSELGQGYGYTF. CDR3 sequence (DNA): TGTGCCAGCAGCGAGCTCGGACAGGGCTATGGCTACACCTTC.

This clone was observed a few times. V usage is TRBV10-2 and J usage is TRBJ1-3; D not resolved. Germline-derived CDR1 and CDR2 are WSHSY and SAAADI. The CDR3 contains 14 residues. The V and J ends lost 6 bases and 4 bases respectively, with 13 bases between them. DNA for the CDR3: TGCGCCAGCAGCGACCAGGTAGACGGAAACACCATATATTTT. This sequence encodes CASSDQVDGNTIYF.

The chain uses TRBV7-2 and TRBJ1-5; D gene uncertain. The germline V and J ends were trimmed by 1 base and 0 bases, with 10 bases remaining between them. The CDR3 spans 16 residues. The germline V gene has CDR1 SGHTA and CDR2 FQGNSA. The CDR3 bases are TGTGCCAGCAGCTTAGGGTTGGGCTATAGCAATCAGCCCCAGCATTTT. It encodes CASSLGLGYSNQPQHF. Drawing the rest from reference TRBV7-2 and TRBJ1-5, the complete variable domain is GAGVSQSPSNKVTEKGKDVELRCDPISGHTALYWYRQSLGQGLEFLIYFQGNSAPDKSGLPSDRFSAERTGGSVSTLTIQRTQQEDSAVYLCASSLGLGYSNQPQHFGDGTRLSIL.

V is TRBV6-5 and J is TRBJ1-3; D may be TRBD1 (5 bases). Germline assignment: CDR1 MNHEY and CDR2 SVGAGI. The CDR3 extends over 15 amino acids. Trimming pared 6 bases from V and 2 bases from J, leaving 14 bases between. CDR3: CASRNTGYPGNTIYF. The CDR3 DNA reads TGTGCCAGCAGAAATACAGGTTACCCTGGAAACACCATATATTTT.

This rearrangement joins TRBV19 to TRBJ1-1; D is ambiguous. V lost 1 base to trimming and J lost 8 bases, with 11 bases between them. Per germline, CDR1 LNHDA and CDR2 SQIVND (reference sequence). This CDR3 is built from 13 residues. The CDR3 DNA reads as TGTGCCAGTAGTATAGGACTCTCATCGGAAGCTTTCTTT. This gives the protein CASSIGLSSEAFF.

CDR3 sequence reads: CASSVAQGNNEQFF. CDR3 sequence (DNA): TGTGCCAGCAGCGTAGCTCAGGGAAACAATGAGCAGTTCTTC. J is TRBJ2-1 and V is TRBV9; D is perhaps TRBD1 (5 bases). Germline V gene lookup returns CDR1 SGDLS and CDR2 YYNGEE. V lost 0 bases to trimming and J lost 5 bases, with 9 bases between them. This CDR3 has 14 residues. Using reference TRBV9 and TRBJ2-1 for the parts outside the CDR3, the full variable domain is DSGVTQTPKHLITATGQRVTLRCSPRSGDLSVYWYQQSLDQGLQFLIQYYNGEERAKGNILERFSAQQFPDLHSELNLSSLELGDSALYFCASSVAQGNNEQFFGPGTRLTVL.

The gene calls are TRBV9 and TRBJ2-3; a weak D match, TRBD2 (5 bases). The CDR3 extends over 16 amino acids. Per germline, CDR1 SGDLS and CDR2 YYNGEE. V lost 0 bases and J 3 bases, leaving 14 bases between the germline ends. Written as DNA, the CDR3 is TGTGCCAGCAGCGTAGAGATGGGAGAGAGTACAGATACGCAGTATTTT. It encodes CASSVEMGESTDTQYF. The full variable domain, rest sourced from reference TRBV9 and TRBJ2-3, is DSGVTQTPKHLITATGQRVTLRCSPRSGDLSVYWYQQSLDQGLQFLIQYYNGEERAKGNILERFSAQQFPDLHSELNLSSLELGDSALYFCASSVEMGESTDTQYFGPGTRLTVL.

This clone appeared a single time. V and J are TRBV6-5 and TRBJ1-6, with 11 bases that match TRBD1. CDR1 is MNHEY, CDR2 SVGAGI, per germline. With 4 bases clipped from V and 10 bases from J, the junction kept 3 bases outside the gene matches. The CDR3 runs to 14 residues. The CDR3 region is CASSSGTGGSPLHF. CDR3 nucleotide sequence: TGTGCCAGCAGTTCGGGGACAGGGGGATCACCCCTCCACTTT.